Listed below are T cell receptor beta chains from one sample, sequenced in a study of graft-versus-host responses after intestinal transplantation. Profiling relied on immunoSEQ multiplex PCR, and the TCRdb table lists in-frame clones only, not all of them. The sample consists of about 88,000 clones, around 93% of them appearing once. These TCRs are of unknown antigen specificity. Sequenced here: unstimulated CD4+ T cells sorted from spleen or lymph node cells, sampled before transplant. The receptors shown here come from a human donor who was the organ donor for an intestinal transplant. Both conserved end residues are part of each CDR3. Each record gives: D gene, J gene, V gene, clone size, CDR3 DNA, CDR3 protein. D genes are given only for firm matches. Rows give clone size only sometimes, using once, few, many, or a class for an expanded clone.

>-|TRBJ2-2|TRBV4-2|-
TGTGCCAGCAGCCTCGATGGGGGGGGCCTCGCCGGGGAGCTGTTTTTT
CASSLDGGGLAGELFF
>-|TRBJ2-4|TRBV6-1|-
TGTGCCAGCAGTGAAGGCCCCGCCATAACACAGTACTTC
CASSEGPAITQYF
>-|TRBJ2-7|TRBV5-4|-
TGTGCCAGCAGCTTGGCCGGTAGTCACTACGAGCAGTACTTC
CASSLAGSHYEQYF
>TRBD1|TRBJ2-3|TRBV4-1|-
TGCGCCAGCAGGTTAGGACAGGGGTCAGATACGCAGTATTTT
CASRLGQGSDTQYF
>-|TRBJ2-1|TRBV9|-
TGTGCCAGCAGCGTAACCCGGGAGCTTTATTCCTATGAGCAGTTCTTC
CASSVTRELYSYEQFF
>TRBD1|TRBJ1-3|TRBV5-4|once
TGTGCCAGCAGCTTGGACAGGGGGCGAAACACCATATATTTT
CASSLDRGRNTIYF
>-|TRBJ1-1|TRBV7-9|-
TGTGCCAGCAGCTTAGCGCTGGGGACTGCTTTCTTT
CASSLALGTAFF
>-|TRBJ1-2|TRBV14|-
TGTGCCAGCAGCCAAGACGACATTAACTATGGCTACACCTTC
CASSQDDINYGYTF
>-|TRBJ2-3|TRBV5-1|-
TGCGCCAGCAGCTTGGTGGGCAGGGGCACAGATACGCAGTATTTT
CASSLVGRGTDTQYF
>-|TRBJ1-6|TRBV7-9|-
TGTGCCAGCAGCCGACAGGTTGGGGATTCACCCCTCCACTTT
CASSRQVGDSPLHF
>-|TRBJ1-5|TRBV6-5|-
TGTGCCAGCAGTTACGCCAGGGGAGATCAGCCCCAGCATTTT
CASSYARGDQPQHF
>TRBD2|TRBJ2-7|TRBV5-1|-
TGCGCCAGCAGCTTAGCGCCCTCGAGACTAGCGGGAGACTACGAGCAGTACTTC
CASSLAPSRLAGDYEQYF
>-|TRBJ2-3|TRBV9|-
TGTGCCAGCAGCCTGCGGGCGCTCTTCACAGATACGCAGTATTTT
CASSLRALFTDTQYF
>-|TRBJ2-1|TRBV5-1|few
TGCGCCAGCAGCTCCCGTTATATTGCGCTAAGCTCCTACAATGAGCAGTTCTTC
CASSSRYIALSSYNEQFF
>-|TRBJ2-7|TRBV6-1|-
TGTGCCAGCAGTGTAGAGGAGGGCCGGTTCGTTGACTACGAGCAGTACTTC
CASSVEEGRFVDYEQYF
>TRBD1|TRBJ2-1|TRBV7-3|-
TGTGCCAGCAGCCAACAGGGGTTCTCCTACAATGAGCAGTTCTTC
CASSQQGFSYNEQFF
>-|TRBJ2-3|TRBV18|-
TGTGCCAGCTCACCACGGTCTAGTTCCGATACGCAGTATTTT
CASSPRSSSDTQYF
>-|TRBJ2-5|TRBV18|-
TGTGCCAGCTCACTAAAACAAGAGACCCAGTACTTC
CASSLKQETQYF
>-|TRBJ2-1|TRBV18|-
TGTGCCAGCTCACCGCCGTTGCAGGGATACAATGAGCAGTTCTTC
CASSPPLQGYNEQFF
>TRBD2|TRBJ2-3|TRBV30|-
TGTGCCCGAGGGGGACTAGCGGGGGGGCTGCGTACAGATACGCAGTATTTT
CARGGLAGGLRTDTQYF
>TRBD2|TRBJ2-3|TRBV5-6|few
TGTGCCAGCAGCTGGAAACGAGCGGGGGATCTCGCTGGGACAGATACGCAGTATTTT
CASSWKRAGDLAGTDTQYF
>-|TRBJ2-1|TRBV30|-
TGTGCCTGGAGTACTCGGACTCGCTCCTACAATGAGCAGTTCTTC
CAWSTRTRSYNEQFF
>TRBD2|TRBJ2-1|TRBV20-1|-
TGCAGTTGGGACTACTACAATGAGCAGTTCTTC
CSWDYYNEQFF
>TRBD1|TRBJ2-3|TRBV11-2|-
TGTGCCAGCAGCTTGGACTACAGGGGGACGCAGTATTTT
CASSLDYRGTQYF
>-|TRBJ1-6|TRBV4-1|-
TGCGCCAGCAGCCGTACCGGGGTAAATTCACCCCTCCACTTT
CASSRTGVNSPLHF
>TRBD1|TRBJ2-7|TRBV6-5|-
TGTGCCAGCAACTCCCAGGGGGCCCTTGTCGAGCAGTACTTC
CASNSQGALVEQYF
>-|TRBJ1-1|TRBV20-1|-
TGCAGTGCTACCCCCCCAGGGGAAGCTTTCTTT
CSATPPGEAFF
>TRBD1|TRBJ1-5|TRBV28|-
TGTGCCAGCAGCCCAGGGACGGGACAGGCCTTAAATCAGCCCCAGCATTTT
CASSPGTGQALNQPQHF
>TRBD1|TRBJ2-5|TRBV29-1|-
TGCAGCGCCAGACAACTGGACAGGGCAGAGACCCAGTACTTC
CSARQLDRAETQYF
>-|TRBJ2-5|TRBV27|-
TGTGCCAGCCTCAACACGCCCCGCCAAGAGACCCAGTACTTC
CASLNTPRQETQYF
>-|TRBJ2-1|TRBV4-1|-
TGCGCCAGCAGCCAAGGGCCCCGGAGCTTAGATGAGCAGTTCTTC
CASSQGPRSLDEQFF